Listed here are 32 T cell receptor beta chains from one sample, sequenced in a study of cytomegalovirus exposure and HLA in healthy donors. Use of 60 Vbeta and 13 Jbeta primers characterized the PCR. Repertoires were generated with immunoSEQ multiplex PCR, while TCRdb's copy carries only in-frame clones and drops some. The repertoire holds more than 45,000 clones, with around 80% as singletons. Material for sequencing was PBMCs. Every receptor here comes from a man aged 50-59 years in good health and CMV-seronegative.

J is TRBJ2-1 and V is TRBV15; 7 nucleotides match TRBD2. The CDR3 runs 14 residues. The V segment lost 2 bases and the J segment 8 bases; nucleotides outside the gene matches: 6. Per the germline V gene, CDR1 is LNHNV and CDR2 is YYDKDF (reference sequence). DNA for the CDR3: TGTGCCACCAGCAGACCCCGCCGGGGGGATGAGCAGTTCTTC. It is translated as CATSRPRRGDEQFF.

This chain uses TRBV27 with TRBJ2-3; a possible D gene is TRBD1 (5 bases). Germline V gene data show CDR1 as MNHEY and CDR2 as SMNVEV (reference sequence). The CDR3 sequence is 14 residues long. Trimming removed 0 bases at V and 3 bases at J, with 7 bases between. CDR3 residues: CASSLSAGTDTQYF. In nucleotides, the CDR3 is TGTGCCAGCAGTTTATCTGCAGGGACAGATACGCAGTATTTT.

V is TRBV9 and J is TRBJ1-3; D perhaps matches TRBD1 (5 bases). Germline CDR1 is SGDLS and CDR2 is YYNGEE. The CDR3 runs 16 residues. The V and J ends lost 3 bases and 2 bases respectively, with 15 bases between them. The chain's CDR3 is CASSAQTVMAGNTIYF. CDR3 sequence (DNA): TGTGCCAGCAGCGCCCAGACAGTAATGGCTGGAAACACCATATATTTT.

The J gene is TRBJ2-3, the V gene TRBV9, with D possibly being TRBD2 (7 bases). The CDR3 runs 15 residues. The V gene lost 3 bases and the J gene lost 1 base, with 12 bases spanning the gap. CDR1 is SGDLS and CDR2 is YYNGEE in the germline V gene. The CDR3 DNA reads TGTGCCAGCAGCGCTTGGGGGGGCGGCACAGATACGCAGTATTTT. This translates into CASSAWGGGTDTQYF.

The chain combines TRBV7-2 with TRBJ2-7; 7 bases align to TRBD1. This CDR3 region has 15 residues. Losses at the gene ends were 5 bases for V and 7 bases for J; bases not matched to a gene: 14. Germline CDR1 SGHTA, CDR2 FQGNSA. CDR3 in amino acids: CASSVRQGTYVEQYF. CDR3 nucleotides: TGTGCCAGCAGCGTAAGACAGGGAACCTACGTTGAGCAGTACTTC.

The chain has TRBV7-2 and TRBJ1-1; possibly TRBD1 for D (5 bases). The V end lost 3 bases, the J end lost 0 bases, and 8 bases lay between the germline ends. Per the germline V gene, CDR1 is SGHTA and CDR2 is FQGNSA. CDR3 length: 14 amino acids. The CDR3 reads CASSLTDMNTEAFF. CDR3 coding DNA: TGTGCCAGCAGCTTGACAGATATGAACACTGAAGCTTTCTTT.

CDR3 sequence reads: CASSPGQGAGEKLFF. For the CDR3, the DNA is TGTGCCAGCTCACCAGGACAGGGGGCTGGTGAAAAACTGTTTTTT. The J gene is TRBJ1-4, the V gene TRBV18; TRBD1 agrees at 11 bases. The CDR3 runs to 15 residues. Losses at the gene ends were 2 bases for V and 7 bases for J; bases not matched to a gene: 3. The germline V gene encodes CDR1 KGHSH and CDR2 LQKENI.

A remark on this clone: The sample contains more than one DNA sequence encoding this CDR3. The chain has TRBV6-1 and TRBJ2-1; TRBD2 aligns across 12 bases. After removal of 10 bases from V and 0 bases from J, the junction contained 1 base not matched to a gene. Per the germline V gene, CDR1 is MNHNS and CDR2 is SASEGT. CDR3 length equals 14 residues. The CDR3 loop reads CATTSGGSYNEQFF. The DNA of the CDR3 is TGTGCCACGACTAGCGGGGGCTCCTACAATGAGCAGTTCTTC.

This clone occurred once. The chain couples TRBV19 to TRBJ2-1; 7 bases are shared with TRBD1. Germline CDR1 and CDR2: LNHDA and SQIVND (reference sequence). Losses at the gene ends were 3 bases for V and 0 bases for J; bases not matched to a gene: 2. This CDR3 has 15 amino acids. The DNA for the CDR3 is TGTGCCAGTAGTATGGGACAGAGCTCCTACAATGAGCAGTTCTTC. Translation: CASSMGQSSYNEQFF. The full variable domain, completed using reference TRBV19 and TRBJ2-1, is DGGITQSPKYLFRKEGQNVTLSCEQNLNHDAMYWYRQDPGQGLRLIYYSQIVNDFQKGDIAEGYSVSREKKESFPLTVTSAQKNPTAFYLCASSMGQSSYNEQFFGPGTRLTVL.

The genes are TRBV6-1 and TRBJ1-5, with D unclear. Trimming took off 1 base at V and 4 bases at J, with 8 bases between the two ends. CDR1 is MNHNS, CDR2 SASEGT, per germline. The CDR3 consists of 14 residues. The chain's CDR3 is CASSEGTKNQPQHF. The CDR3, as DNA: TGTGCCAGCAGTGAAGGTACAAAAAATCAGCCCCAGCATTTT.

The chain joins TRBV18 to TRBJ1-5, with D uncertain. The CDR3 extends over 14 amino acids. The V and J ends lost 6 bases and 5 bases respectively, with 14 bases between them. Germline-derived CDR1 and CDR2 are KGHSH and LQKENI. CDR3 sequence reads: CASSQSGGYQPQHF. The DNA of the CDR3 is TGTGCCAGCTCTCAATCGGGTGGATATCAGCCCCAGCATTTT.

This sequence joins TRBV6-1 and TRBJ2-1, with no clear D. This CDR3 comprises 16 residues. Germline-derived CDR1 and CDR2 are MNHNS and SASEGT. Trimming removed 4 bases from V and 4 bases from J, with 17 bases in between. Written as DNA, the CDR3 is TGTGCCAGCAGTGCCCAGGTTTCCCCCACGTACAATGAGCAGTTCTTC. Residues: CASSAQVSPTYNEQFF.

CDR3 loop: CASSPGTGGYNEQFF. DNA of the CDR3: TGTGCCAGCAGTCCAGGGACAGGGGGCTACAATGAGCAGTTCTTC. The genes are TRBV27 and TRBJ2-1; 11 bases line up with TRBD1. Germline CDR1 is MNHEY and CDR2 is SMNVEV (reference sequence). The CDR3 runs 15 residues. Germline trimming cut 5 bases from V and 3 bases from J; bases unmatched to any gene: 3.

The CDR3, as DNA: TGTGCCAGCAGTGGACAAGGCCTACAAGAGACCCAGTACTTC. Translating it yields CASSGQGLQETQYF. This sequence joins TRBV6-1 and TRBJ2-5; D is unclear. CDR3 size: 14 residues. CDR1 is MNHNS, CDR2 SASEGT, per germline. V lost 4 bases to trimming and J lost 2 bases, with 11 bases between them.

This clone was counted a few times. The rearrangement uses TRBV4-1 and TRBJ2-3; 7 bases map to TRBD2. After removal of 0 bases from V and 4 bases from J, the junction contained 4 bases not matched to a gene. The CDR3 runs to 15 residues. Looked up from germline, CDR1 is MGHRA and CDR2 is YSYEKL. CDR3 amino acids: CASSQELAVADTQYF. In DNA form, the CDR3 reads TGCGCCAGCAGCCAAGAGCTAGCGGTGGCAGATACGCAGTATTTT.

There are a few counts of this clone. V and J are TRBV10-1 and TRBJ1-5, with TRBD1 identical over 7 bases. CDR1 is WNHNN and CDR2 is SYGVQD in the germline V gene (reference sequence). The CDR3 totals 14 residues. The trim removed 8 bases at V and 5 bases at J, leaving 9 bases unmatched. This CDR3 reads CASRRQGPDQPQHF. In nucleotides, the CDR3 is TGCGCCAGCCGTAGACAGGGTCCAGATCAGCCCCAGCATTTT.

This clone has just a few counts. CDR3 sequence: CASSAGLAGPLNTGELFF. The CDR3 DNA reads as TGTGCCAGTAGTGCGGGACTAGCGGGGCCCTTGAACACCGGGGAGCTGTTTTTT. The chain joins TRBV19 to TRBJ2-2, with 13 bases that match TRBD2. The ends lost 5 bases at V and 1 base at J; junction bases unmatched: 7. The CDR3 runs to 18 residues. Germline values: CDR1 LNHDA, CDR2 SQIVND (reference sequence).

Comment on this clone: Other DNA sequences of this sample code for an identical CDR3. The rearrangement joins TRBV6-5 to TRBJ2-5; the D gene is possibly TRBD2 (6 bases). CDR1 is MNHEY and CDR2 is SVGAGI in the germline V gene. This CDR3 region has 14 residues. V was clipped by 6 bases and J by 5 bases, with 16 bases between them. The CDR3 region has the DNA TGTGCCAGCAGCCCATCGGGGGTCAGGGAGACCCAGTACTTC. It is translated as CASSPSGVRETQYF.

This clone was counted between two and nine times. The chain's CDR3 is CASSSGQVADTQYF. CDR3 sequence (DNA): TGTGCCAGCAGCTCGGGACAGGTCGCAGATACGCAGTATTTT. The chain recombines TRBV7-3 with TRBJ2-3, with 8 nucleotides matching TRBD1. In germline, CDR1 is SGHTA, CDR2 FQGTGA. The CDR3 is 14 amino acids. The ends lost 4 bases at V and 4 bases at J; junction bases unmatched: 4.

J is TRBJ2-7 and V is TRBV5-1; 12 bases fit TRBD2. Trimming cost V 6 bases and J 2 bases; bases outside gene matches: 6. Germline-derived CDR1 and CDR2 are SGHRS and YFSETQ. This CDR3 spans 15 amino acids. The DNA of the CDR3 is TGCGCCAGCACGCGACTAGCGGGGGCGGCCTACGAGCAGTACTTC. This translates into CASTRLAGAAYEQYF.

This clone was detected only once. V and J are TRBV6-6 and TRBJ2-6; 7 positions match TRBD2. J gave up 9 bases and V 5 bases, and 7 bases lay outside the gene matches. This CDR3 spans 14 amino acids. Germline CDR1 reads MNHNY; CDR2 reads SVGAGI (reference sequence). CDR3 sequence (DNA): TGTGCCAGCAGTGCGCGGCGGGGGTTCAACGTCCTGACTTTC. Its protein product is CASSARRGFNVLTF.

This clone was observed a handful of times. This sequence joins TRBV9 and TRBJ2-3; 9 nucleotides agree with TRBD2. Trimming removed 3 bases from V and 3 bases from J; junction bases left unmatched: 11. The CDR3 consists of 17 residues. From germline, CDR1 is SGDLS and CDR2 YYNGEE. Here the CDR3 DNA reads TGTGCCAGCAGCGCCCTCGGGGGAGCGGGGGGTACAGATACGCAGTATTTT. It yields the protein CASSALGGAGGTDTQYF.

This chain links TRBV28 with TRBJ1-2; weak D call: TRBD1 (5 bases). The CDR3 has 14 amino acids. V lost 3 bases to trimming and J lost 2 bases, with 10 bases between them. Per the germline V gene, CDR1 is MDHEN and CDR2 is SYDVKM. The CDR3 DNA sequence: TGTGCCAGCAGTTTCCAGGGTCCCAACTATGGCTACACCTTC. It codes for CASSFQGPNYGYTF.

This clone has more than one count but fewer than ten. The chain couples TRBV11-2 to TRBJ2-3; no definite D call. V was trimmed by 2 bases and J by 6 bases, leaving 12 bases between them. This CDR3 region has 14 residues. Germline V gene sequence: CDR1 SGHAT, CDR2 FQNNGV. This chain's CDR3 is CASSLLGFGDTQYF. CDR3 nucleotide sequence: TGTGCCAGCAGCTTACTAGGTTTTGGCGATACGCAGTATTTT.

V usage is TRBV15 and J usage is TRBJ2-3; possibly TRBD2 for D (6 bases). The germline V and J ends were trimmed by 0 bases and 8 bases, with 15 bases remaining between them. Germline V gives CDR1 LNHNV, CDR2 YYDKDF (reference sequence). The CDR3 extends over 15 amino acids. Here the CDR3 DNA reads TGTGCCACCAGCAGAGATTCGGAGGGAGCGGGTACGCAGTATTTT. Its translation: CATSRDSEGAGTQYF.

The chain joins TRBV5-1 to TRBJ1-2; 10 nucleotides align to TRBD1. Trimming took 4 bases from V and 4 from J; bases not matched to a gene: 16. The CDR3 is 18 amino acids. Germline V lookup: CDR1 SGHRS, CDR2 YFSETQ. The CDR3 nucleotides are TGCGCCAGCAGCCCCTCACGACCCGACAGGGGGCTCGGCTATGGCTACACCTTC. It encodes CASSPSRPDRGLGYGYTF.

J is TRBJ2-5 and V is TRBV5-1; 10 positions agree with TRBD2. The CDR3 loop spans 16 amino acids. V shed 0 bases and J 2 bases; nucleotides not matched to a gene: 4. Germline CDR1 and CDR2: SGHRS and YFSETQ. The chain's CDR3 is CASSLAPSGGQETQYF. The CDR3 DNA reads as TGCGCCAGCAGCTTGGCGCCTAGCGGGGGACAAGAGACCCAGTACTTC.

In this sample, this clone turned up a few times. The rearrangement joins TRBV4-1 to TRBJ2-7, with D possibly being TRBD2 (6 bases). From germline, CDR1 is MGHRA and CDR2 YSYEKL. The CDR3 loop spans 16 amino acids. Trimming removed 1 base from V and 2 bases from J, with 15 bases in between. The CDR3 protein is CASSQGVGGATYEQYF. The CDR3, as DNA: TGCGCCAGCAGCCAAGGGGTAGGCGGGGCCACCTACGAGCAGTACTTC.

The chain employs TRBV5-4 and TRBJ2-2, with 8 bases that match TRBD1. V lost 3 bases and J lost 0; bases outside the gene matches: 1. This CDR3 is 15 amino acids long. CDR1 SGHNT and CDR2 YYREEE come from the germline V gene (reference sequence). The CDR3 bases are TGTGCCAGCAGCTCGGGACAGGCGAACACCGGGGAGCTGTTTTTT. Translation gives CASSSGQANTGELFF.

This clone has only one observation. The gene calls are TRBV28 and TRBJ1-1, with 11 bases matching TRBD1. V dropped 8 bases and J dropped 3; count of bases not matched to a gene: 11. Germline V gene data show CDR1 as MDHEN and CDR2 as SYDVKM. CDR3 length: 16 residues. CDR3 nucleotides: TGTGCCAGCGAAAAGGACAGGGGGCGAGAGGACACTGAAGCTTTCTTT. Its protein product is CASEKDRGREDTEAFF.

The chain joins TRBV13 to TRBJ2-5; the match to TRBD2 covers 16 bases. The germline V gene has CDR1 PRHDT and CDR2 FYEKMQ (reference sequence). The CDR3 spans 18 residues. Germline trimming cut 5 bases from V and 4 bases from J; bases unmatched to any gene: 10. In DNA form, the CDR3 reads TGTGCCAGCAGCGTTATGGGACTAGCGGGGGGGCCCGGAGAGACCCAGTACTTC. Its protein product is CASSVMGLAGGPGETQYF.

This sequence joins TRBV18 and TRBJ1-5; weak D call: TRBD1 (6 bases). This CDR3 contains 14 residues. Germline V gives CDR1 KGHSH, CDR2 LQKENI. Trimming cost V 3 bases and J 10 bases, with 16 bases left between them. This chain's CDR3 is CASSPETGNYPQHF. The CDR3 coding sequence is TGTGCCAGCTCACCGGAGACAGGTAATTATCCCCAGCATTTT.